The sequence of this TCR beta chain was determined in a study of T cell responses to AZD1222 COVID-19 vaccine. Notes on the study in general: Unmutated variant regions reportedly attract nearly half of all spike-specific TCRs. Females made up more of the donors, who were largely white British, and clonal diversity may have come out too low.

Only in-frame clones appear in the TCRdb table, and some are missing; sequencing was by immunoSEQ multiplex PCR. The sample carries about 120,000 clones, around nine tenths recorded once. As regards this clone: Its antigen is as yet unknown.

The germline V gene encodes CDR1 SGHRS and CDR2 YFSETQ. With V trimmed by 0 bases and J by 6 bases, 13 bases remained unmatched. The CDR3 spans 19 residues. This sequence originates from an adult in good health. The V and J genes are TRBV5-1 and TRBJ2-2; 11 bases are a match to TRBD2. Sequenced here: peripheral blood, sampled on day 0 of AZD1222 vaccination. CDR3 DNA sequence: TGCGCCAGCAGCTTGGCCGCAAGAACTAGCGGGAGTATTTCCGGGGAGCTGTTTTTT. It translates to CASSLAARTSGSISGELFF. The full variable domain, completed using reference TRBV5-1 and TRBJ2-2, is KAGVTQTPRYLIKTRGQQVTLSCSPISGHRSVSWYQQTPGQGLQFLFEYFSETQRNKGNFPGRFSGRQFSNSRSEMNVSTLELGDSALYLCASSLAARTSGSISGELFFGEGSRLTVL.